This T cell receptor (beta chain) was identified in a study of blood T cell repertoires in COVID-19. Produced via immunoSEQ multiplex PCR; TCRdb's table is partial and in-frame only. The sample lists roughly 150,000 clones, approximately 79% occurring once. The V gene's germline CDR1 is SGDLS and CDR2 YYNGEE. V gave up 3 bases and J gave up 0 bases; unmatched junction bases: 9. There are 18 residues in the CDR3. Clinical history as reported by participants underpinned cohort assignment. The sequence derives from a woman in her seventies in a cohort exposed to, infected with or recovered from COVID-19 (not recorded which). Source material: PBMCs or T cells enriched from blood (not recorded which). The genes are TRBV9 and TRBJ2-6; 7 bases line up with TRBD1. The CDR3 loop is CASSARDRKSSGANVLTF. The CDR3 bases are TGTGCCAGCAGCGCCCGGGACAGAAAAAGCTCTGGGGCCAACGTCCTGACTTTC.